This TCR beta chain was observed in a study of blood T cell repertoires in COVID-19. Study information: Sample material is recorded as cDNA or gDNA derived from T cells, B-cell-depleted T cells, or PBMCs.

CDR3 length equals 16 residues. Germline V gene lookup returns CDR1 LGHNA and CDR2 YSLEER. Trimming removed 0 bases at V and 8 bases at J, with 16 bases between. In the source study's methods: Nucleated cell counts were estimated from reference gene primer amplification. TCRdb's table, derived via immunoSEQ multiplex PCR, lists solely in-frame clones and lacks some. V and J calls and clone size are those listed in that table; D and trimming were worked out from the DNA. Of approximately 120,000 clones listed, around 83% are singletons. Only one count was recorded for this clone. The sample consisted of peripheral blood. This clonotype was obtained from an elderly woman with COVID-19, enrolled during active disease. The chain has TRBV4-3 and TRBJ1-4; D is unclear. This CDR3 reads CASSQDVREFREKLFF. The CDR3 nucleotides read TGCGCCAGCAGCCAAGATGTTCGGGAATTTCGGGAAAAACTGTTTTTT.